The 14 T cell receptor beta chains given below trace back to one sample, sequenced in a study of blood T cell repertoires in COVID-19. TCRdb's copy holds only in-frame clones and misses some; the assay was immunoSEQ multiplex PCR. The data show about 54,000 clones, about 90% seen once. Material: peripheral blood. The receptors shown here come from a man in his 60s with active COVID-19.

This clone was picked up one time. This rearrangement joins TRBV5-6 to TRBJ2-7; the match to TRBD2 covers 9 bases. The CDR3 has 14 residues. Germline V CDR1 and CDR2: SGHDT, YYEEEE. The V segment lost 3 bases and the J segment 2 bases; nucleotides outside the gene matches: 3. CDR3 nucleotides: TGTGCCAGCAGCTCGGGACTAGCAACCTACGAGCAGTACTTC. Translating it yields CASSSGLATYEQYF.

This sequence joins TRBV24-1 and TRBJ2-1, with 9 positions matching TRBD2. This CDR3 has 16 residues. The junction had 6 bases not matched to a gene; V was cut back by 5 bases and J by 2 bases. The V gene's germline CDR1 is KGHDR and CDR2 SFDVKD. The DNA for the CDR3 is TGTGCCACCAGTGGGCGCGCGGGGGGGCCCTACAATGAGCAGTTCTTC. The encoded protein is CATSGRAGGPYNEQFF.

The chain combines TRBV18 with TRBJ2-3; a weak D match, TRBD1 (5 bases). The germline V gene encodes CDR1 KGHSH and CDR2 LQKENI. There are 16 residues in the CDR3. V was trimmed by 0 bases and J by 0 bases, leaving 10 bases between them. The CDR3 spells CASSPPGRASTDTQYF. In DNA, the CDR3 is TGTGCCAGCTCACCACCCGGCAGGGCTAGCACAGATACGCAGTATTTT.

The rearrangement joins TRBV2 to TRBJ2-1; D is unresolved. CDR1 and CDR2 from the germline V gene are SNHLY and FYNNEI. V was pared by 6 bases and J by 9 bases, with 9 bases between. This CDR3 region has 11 residues. CDR3 protein: CASRMEIEQFF. The CDR3 DNA reads as TGTGCCAGCAGGATGGAGATTGAGCAGTTCTTC.

The chain joins TRBV19 to TRBJ2-7; TRBD1 aligns across 9 bases. CDR3 length: 13 amino acids. Germline V gene sequence: CDR1 LNHDA, CDR2 SQIVND (reference sequence). Germline trimming cut 9 bases from V and 5 bases from J; bases unmatched to any gene: 8. The chain's CDR3 is CARGTGCKNEQYF. The CDR3 nucleotides read TGTGCCAGGGGGACAGGGTGCAAGAACGAGCAGTACTTC.

V usage is TRBV5-8 and J usage is TRBJ2-3, with 9 bases fitting TRBD1. CDR3 length: 16 residues. V shed 5 bases and J 0 bases; nucleotides not matched to a gene: 7. Germline CDR1 SGHTS, CDR2 YDEGEE. The CDR3 DNA follows: TGTGCCAGCAGAGTGGACAGGGGAACTAGCACAGATACGCAGTATTTT. Its protein product is CASRVDRGTSTDTQYF.

V is TRBV5-1 and J is TRBJ2-1; D remains ambiguous. With 2 bases removed from V and 4 bases from J, the gap between germline ends came to 7 bases. Germline V CDR1 and CDR2: SGHRS, YFSETQ. This CDR3 is 13 amino acids long. Here the CDR3 reads CASSFTLYNEQFF. The CDR3 bases are TGCGCCAGCAGCTTCACCCTATACAATGAGCAGTTCTTC.

The chain recombines TRBV4-1 with TRBJ1-1; D perhaps matches TRBD1 (6 bases). The V gene lost 4 bases and the J gene lost 5 bases, with 26 bases spanning the gap. In germline, CDR1 is MGHRA, CDR2 YSYEKL. The CDR3 has 18 amino acids. CDR3 region: CASSLTQGGARGSTEAFF. The CDR3 DNA reads as TGCGCCAGCAGCCTGACTCAAGGGGGAGCAAGGGGGAGTACTGAAGCTTTCTTT.

The chain uses TRBV2 and TRBJ2-2; TRBD2 is a possible D gene (6 bases). This CDR3 is built from 16 residues. V was trimmed by 6 bases and J by 3 bases, leaving 17 bases between them. Germline values: CDR1 SNHLY, CDR2 FYNNEI. CDR3 sequence reads: CASSLRQLAHTGELFF. DNA for the CDR3: TGTGCCAGCAGCCTAAGGCAACTAGCTCACACCGGGGAGCTGTTTTTT.

The chain employs TRBV7-9 and TRBJ1-4, with TRBD1 as a possible D gene (5 bases). Germline CDR1 reads SEHNR; CDR2 reads FQNEAQ (reference sequence). The CDR3 contains 17 residues. The V end was cut by 7 bases, the J end by 0 bases, with 18 bases between. In DNA, the CDR3 is TGTGCCAGCACCAGAAGGACACCCCTGGCAACTAATGAAAAACTGTTTTTT. Translating gives CASTRRTPLATNEKLFF. The full variable domain, completed using reference TRBV7-9 and TRBJ1-4, is DTGVSQNPRHKITKRGQNVTFRCDPISEHNRLYWYRQTLGQGPEFLTYFQNEAQLEKSRLLSDRFSAERPKGSFSTLEIQRTEQGDSAMYLCASTRRTPLATNEKLFFGSGTQLSVL.

This clone came up once. The chain couples TRBV10-2 to TRBJ1-1; 10 bases agree with TRBD1. With 5 bases clipped from V and 3 bases from J, the junction kept 3 bases outside the gene matches. CDR3 length: 14 amino acids. The germline CDR1 and CDR2 sequences are WSHSY and SAAADI. In DNA form, the CDR3 reads TGCGCCAGCAGTCTTGGACAGGGGGACACTGAAGCTTTCTTT. It specifies CASSLGQGDTEAFF.

This chain uses TRBV27 with TRBJ2-3; 14 nucleotides line up with TRBD2. The V segment lost 3 bases and the J segment 6 bases; nucleotides outside the gene matches: 17. Looked up from germline, CDR1 is MNHEY and CDR2 is SMNVEV (reference sequence). This CDR3 region has 20 residues. The DNA for the CDR3 is TGTGCCAGCAGTTTTTACGTCCCGGGACTAGCGGGAGTACGGGGGGATACGCAGTATTTT. Translating gives CASSFYVPGLAGVRGDTQYF.

J is TRBJ2-7 and V is TRBV6-5, with 7 nucleotides matching TRBD1. The CDR3 covers 15 residues. V gave up 5 bases and J gave up 5 bases; unmatched junction bases: 12. The V gene's germline CDR1 is MNHEY and CDR2 SVGAGI. CDR3 sequence: CASSNPRTGIDEQYF. The CDR3 nucleotides read TGTGCCAGCAGTAACCCGCGGACAGGAATCGACGAGCAGTACTTC.

The chain links TRBV28 to TRBJ2-7, with a possible D match to TRBD2 (6 bases). Trimming removed 9 bases from V and 0 bases from J, with 15 bases in between. The CDR3 runs to 14 residues. From germline, CDR1 is MDHEN and CDR2 SYDVKM. The DNA of the CDR3 is TGTGCCAGTAAGACCGGGACTTACTCCTACGAGCAGTACTTC. Its translation is CASKTGTYSYEQYF.